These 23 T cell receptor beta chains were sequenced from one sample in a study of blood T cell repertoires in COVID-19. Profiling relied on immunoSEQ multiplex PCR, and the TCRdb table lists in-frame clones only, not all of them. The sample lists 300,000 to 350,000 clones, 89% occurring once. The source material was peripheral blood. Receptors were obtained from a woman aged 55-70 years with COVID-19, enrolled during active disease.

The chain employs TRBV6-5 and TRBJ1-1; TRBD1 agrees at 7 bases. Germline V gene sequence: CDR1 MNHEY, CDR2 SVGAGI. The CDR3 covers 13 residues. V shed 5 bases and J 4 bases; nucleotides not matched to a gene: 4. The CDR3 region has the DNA TGTGCCAGCAGTACAGGGGTGGGCACTGAAGCTTTCTTT. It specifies CASSTGVGTEAFF.

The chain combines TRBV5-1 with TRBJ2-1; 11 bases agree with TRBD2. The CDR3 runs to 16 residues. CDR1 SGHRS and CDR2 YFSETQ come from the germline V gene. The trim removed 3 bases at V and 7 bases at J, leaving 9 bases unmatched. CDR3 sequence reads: CASSSAVAGGLNEQFF. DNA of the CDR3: TGCGCCAGCAGCTCTGCGGTAGCGGGGGGGCTAAATGAGCAGTTCTTC.

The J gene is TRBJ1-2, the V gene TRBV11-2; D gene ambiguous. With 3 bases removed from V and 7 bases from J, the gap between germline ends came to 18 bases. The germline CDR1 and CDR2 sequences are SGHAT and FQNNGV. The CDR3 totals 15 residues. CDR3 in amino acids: CASSFTGAPGGGYTF. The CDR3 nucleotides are TGTGCCAGCAGCTTCACCGGAGCCCCCGGTGGTGGCTACACCTTC.

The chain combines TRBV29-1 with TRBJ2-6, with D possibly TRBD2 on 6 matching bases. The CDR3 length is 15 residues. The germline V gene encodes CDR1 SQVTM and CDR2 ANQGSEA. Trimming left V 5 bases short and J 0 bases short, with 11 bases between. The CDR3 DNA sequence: TGCAGCGTTAGGGTCGGGAGCTCTGGGGCCAACGTCCTGACTTTC. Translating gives CSVRVGSSGANVLTF. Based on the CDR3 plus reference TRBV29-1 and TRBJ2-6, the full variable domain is SAVISQKPSRDICQRGTSLTIQCQVDSQVTMMFWYRQQPGQSLTLIATANQGSEATYESGFVIDKFPISRPNLTFSTLTVSNMSPEDSSIYLCSVRVGSSGANVLTFGAGSRLTVL.

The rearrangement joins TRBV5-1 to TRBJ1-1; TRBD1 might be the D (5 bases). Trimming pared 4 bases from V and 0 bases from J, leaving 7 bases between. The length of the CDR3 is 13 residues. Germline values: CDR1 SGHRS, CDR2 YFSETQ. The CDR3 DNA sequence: TGCGCCAGCAGCCCCAGGGTGAACACTGAAGCTTTCTTT. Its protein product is CASSPRVNTEAFF.

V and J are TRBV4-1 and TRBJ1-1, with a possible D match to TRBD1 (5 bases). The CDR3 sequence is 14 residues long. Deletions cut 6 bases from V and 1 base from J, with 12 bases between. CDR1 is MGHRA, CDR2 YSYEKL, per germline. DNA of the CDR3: TGCGCCAGCAGACGGGCGGGGGGGAACACTGAAGCTTTCTTT. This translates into CASRRAGGNTEAFF.

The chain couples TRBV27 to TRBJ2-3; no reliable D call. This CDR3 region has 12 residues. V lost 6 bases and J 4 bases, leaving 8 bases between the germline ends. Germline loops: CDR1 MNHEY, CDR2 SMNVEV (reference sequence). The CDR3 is CASRKTSDTQYF. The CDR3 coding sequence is TGTGCCAGCAGAAAGACTTCAGATACGCAGTATTTT.

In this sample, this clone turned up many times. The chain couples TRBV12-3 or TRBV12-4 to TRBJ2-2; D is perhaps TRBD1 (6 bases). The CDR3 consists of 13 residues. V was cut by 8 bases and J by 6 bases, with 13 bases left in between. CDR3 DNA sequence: TGTGCCAGCCGCGCAGGGGATGCCGGGGAGCTGTTTTTT. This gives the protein CASRAGDAGELFF.

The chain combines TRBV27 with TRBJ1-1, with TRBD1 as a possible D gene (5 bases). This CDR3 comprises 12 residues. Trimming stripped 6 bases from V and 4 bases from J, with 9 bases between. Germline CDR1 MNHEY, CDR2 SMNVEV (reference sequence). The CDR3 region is CASRGGATEAFF. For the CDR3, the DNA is TGTGCCAGCAGGGGCGGGGCCACTGAAGCTTTCTTT.

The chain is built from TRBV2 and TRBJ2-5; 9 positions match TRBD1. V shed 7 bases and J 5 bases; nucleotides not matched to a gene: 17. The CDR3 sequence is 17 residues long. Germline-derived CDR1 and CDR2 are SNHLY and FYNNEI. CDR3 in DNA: TGTGCCAGCATGGGTGTTGGGGGACAGGGTCGAGGTGAGACCCAGTACTTC. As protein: CASMGVGGQGRGETQYF.

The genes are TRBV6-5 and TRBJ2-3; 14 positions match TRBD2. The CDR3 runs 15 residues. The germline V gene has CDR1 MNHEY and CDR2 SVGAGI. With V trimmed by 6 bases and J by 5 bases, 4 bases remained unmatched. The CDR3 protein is CASSRGLAGGDTQYF. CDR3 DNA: TGTGCCAGCAGCCGAGGACTAGCGGGGGGAGATACGCAGTATTTT.

As DNA, the CDR3 is TGTGCCAGCAGTTACCGGGACAGTAACTATGGCTACACCTTC. Amino acid sequence: CASSYRDSNYGYTF. The rearrangement joins TRBV6-2 or TRBV6-3 to TRBJ1-2; 7 bases are shared with TRBD1. This CDR3 has 14 residues. Per germline, CDR1 MNHEY and CDR2 SVGEGT. J was trimmed by 1 base and V by 2 bases; bases with no gene match: 1.

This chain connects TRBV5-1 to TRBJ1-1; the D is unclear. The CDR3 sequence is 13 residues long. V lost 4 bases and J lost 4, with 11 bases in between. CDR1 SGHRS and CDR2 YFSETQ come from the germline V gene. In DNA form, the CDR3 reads TGCGCCAGCAGCACCTCAGGTTTCACTGAAGCTTTCTTT. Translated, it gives CASSTSGFTEAFF.

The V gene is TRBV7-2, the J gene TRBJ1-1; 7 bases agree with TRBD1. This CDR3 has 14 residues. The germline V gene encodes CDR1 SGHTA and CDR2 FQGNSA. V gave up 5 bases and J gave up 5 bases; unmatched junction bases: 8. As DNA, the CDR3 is TGTGCCAGCAGCCAAGCAGGGGGGAAAACTGAAGCTTTCTTT. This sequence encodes CASSQAGGKTEAFF.

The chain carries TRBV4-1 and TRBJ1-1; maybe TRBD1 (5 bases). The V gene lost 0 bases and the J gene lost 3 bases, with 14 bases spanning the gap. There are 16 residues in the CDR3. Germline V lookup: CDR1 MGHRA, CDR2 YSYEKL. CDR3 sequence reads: CASSQEPSTGYTEAFF. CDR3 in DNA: TGCGCCAGCAGCCAAGAACCCTCAACAGGATACACTGAAGCTTTCTTT.

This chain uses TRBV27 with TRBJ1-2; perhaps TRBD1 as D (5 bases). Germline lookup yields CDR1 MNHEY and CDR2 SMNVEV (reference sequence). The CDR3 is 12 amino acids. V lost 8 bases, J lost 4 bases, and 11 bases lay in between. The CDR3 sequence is CASGGYAYGYTF. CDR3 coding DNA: TGTGCCAGCGGGGGGTACGCCTATGGCTACACCTTC.

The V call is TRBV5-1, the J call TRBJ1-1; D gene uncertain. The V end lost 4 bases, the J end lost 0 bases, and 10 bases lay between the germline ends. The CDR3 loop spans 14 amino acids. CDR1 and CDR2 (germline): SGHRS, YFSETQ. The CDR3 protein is CASSSLSMNTEAFF. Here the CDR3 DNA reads TGCGCCAGCAGCAGCCTGAGCATGAACACTGAAGCTTTCTTT.

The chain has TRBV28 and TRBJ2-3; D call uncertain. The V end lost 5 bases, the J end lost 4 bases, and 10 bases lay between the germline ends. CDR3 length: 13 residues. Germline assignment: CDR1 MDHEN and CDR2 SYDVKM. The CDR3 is CASSGSNPDTQYF. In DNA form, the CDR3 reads TGTGCCAGCAGTGGCAGTAATCCAGATACGCAGTATTTT.

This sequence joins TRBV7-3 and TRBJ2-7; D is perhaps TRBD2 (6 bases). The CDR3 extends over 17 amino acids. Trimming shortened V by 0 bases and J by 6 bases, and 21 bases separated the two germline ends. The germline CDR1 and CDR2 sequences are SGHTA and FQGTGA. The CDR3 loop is CASSLTAGTPYGAEQYF. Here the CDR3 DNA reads TGTGCCAGCAGCTTAACCGCCGGGACTCCATACGGGGCCGAGCAGTACTTC.

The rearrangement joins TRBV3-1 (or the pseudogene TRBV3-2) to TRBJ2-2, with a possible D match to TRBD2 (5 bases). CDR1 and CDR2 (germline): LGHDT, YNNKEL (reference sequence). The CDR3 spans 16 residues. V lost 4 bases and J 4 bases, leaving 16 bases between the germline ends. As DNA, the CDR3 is TGTGCCAGCAGCCCTTCGTATGGCGAGGGCACCGGGGAGCTGTTTTTT. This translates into CASSPSYGEGTGELFF.

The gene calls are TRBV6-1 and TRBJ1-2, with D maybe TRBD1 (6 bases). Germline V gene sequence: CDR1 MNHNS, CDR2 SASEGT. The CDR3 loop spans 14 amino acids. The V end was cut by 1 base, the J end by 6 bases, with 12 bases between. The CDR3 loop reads CASSEVRRGNGYTF. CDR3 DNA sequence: TGTGCCAGCAGTGAAGTCCGCAGGGGTAATGGCTACACCTTC.

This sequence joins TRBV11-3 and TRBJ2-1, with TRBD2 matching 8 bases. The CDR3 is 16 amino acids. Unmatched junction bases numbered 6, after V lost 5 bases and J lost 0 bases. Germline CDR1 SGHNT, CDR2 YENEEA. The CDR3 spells CASSPNGGASYNEQFF. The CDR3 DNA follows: TGTGCCAGCAGCCCTAACGGGGGGGCCTCCTACAATGAGCAGTTCTTC.

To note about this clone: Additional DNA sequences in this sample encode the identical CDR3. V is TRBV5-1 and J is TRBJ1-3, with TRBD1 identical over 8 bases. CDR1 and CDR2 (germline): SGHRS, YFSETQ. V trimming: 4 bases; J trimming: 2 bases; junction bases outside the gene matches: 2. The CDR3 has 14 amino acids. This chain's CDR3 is CASSAGGPGNTIYF. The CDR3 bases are TGCGCCAGCAGCGCAGGGGGCCCTGGAAACACCATATATTTT.